This T cell receptor (beta chain) was observed in a study of T cells after yellow fever vaccination. Study-wide background: SMART-Seq v4 Ultra Low Input served to prepare low-cell-number fractions.

Germline V gene lookup returns CDR1 SGHAT and CDR2 FQNNGV. This CDR3 spans 15 amino acids. V gave up 0 bases and J gave up 5 bases, with 13 bases separating them. TCRdb reprocessed the 5' RACE reads with MiXCR, giving one entry per CDR3 protein. The sample has 80,000 to 100,000 distinct CDR3 sequences, roughly 6% seen once. This clonotype was observed at least ten times. Its antigen is unknown. Study results and limitations: A large majority of primary-vaccination clones showed up again after the booster (roughly 96% CD4, around 90% CD8).

The sequencing used CD8+ T cells sorted from PBMCs, collected 10 days after the yellow fever booster vaccination. The chain has TRBV11-2 and TRBJ2-5; D gene ambiguous. This sequence originates from a man between 18 and 35 years old who received the YFV17D yellow fever vaccine. The CDR3 DNA is TGTGCCAGCAGCTTAGAATTCCCCACATTTGAGACCCAGTACTTC. Protein: CASSLEFPTFETQYF.